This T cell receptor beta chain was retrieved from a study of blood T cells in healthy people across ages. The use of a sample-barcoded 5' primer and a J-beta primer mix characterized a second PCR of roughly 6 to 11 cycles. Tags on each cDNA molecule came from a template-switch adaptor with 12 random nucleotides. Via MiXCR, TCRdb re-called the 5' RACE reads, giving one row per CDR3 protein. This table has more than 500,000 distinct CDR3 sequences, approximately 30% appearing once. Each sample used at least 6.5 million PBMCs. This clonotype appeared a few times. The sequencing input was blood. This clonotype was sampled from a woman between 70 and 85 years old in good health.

CDR3 amino acids: CASSQGTSGVYEQYF. CDR3 DNA sequence: TGCGCCAGCAGCCAGGGGACTAGCGGGGTGTACGAGCAGTACTTC. V is TRBV4-3 and J is TRBJ2-7, with TRBD2 matching over 13 bases. V trimming: 3 bases; J trimming: 4 bases; junction bases outside the gene matches: 3. Germline V gene sequence: CDR1 LGHNA, CDR2 YSLEER. This CDR3 has 15 residues.